Listed below are T cell receptor beta chains from one sample, sequenced in a study of OX40 agonist ivuxolimab in advanced cancers. Some clones are missing from TCRdb's copy, which holds only in-frame ones; the method was immunoSEQ multiplex PCR. This sample has about 64,000 clones; around 85% occur once, and the top ten carry 0.76%. The specimen was CD4+ or CD8+ T cells sorted from blood, collected in a trial of the OX40 agonist ivuxolimab. The origin of the receptors is an adult with an advanced solid tumor such as melanoma, head and neck, liver or kidney cancer. The CDR3 runs from the conserved cysteine through the conserved F or W.

v_gene	j_gene	CDR3aa
TRBV18	TRBJ1-2	CASSPPSRDGYTF
TRBV6-6	TRBJ1-2	CASSHNYGYTF
TRBV2	TRBJ1-2	CASSERTGISYGYTF
TRBV5-1	TRBJ1-5	CASSSTGNSNQPQHF
TRBV5-8	TRBJ2-3	CASSLQSLTDTQYF
TRBV10-3	TRBJ2-2	CAISGGQGNTGELFF
TRBV2	TRBJ2-2	CASSGTSGSGGELFF
TRBV18	TRBJ2-7	CASSPAGTSYEQYF
TRBV4-1	TRBJ1-3	CASSKGWGNGNTIYF
TRBV15	TRBJ2-3	CATSRSPLAGRGKDTQYF
TRBV6-1	-	CASGGLTAYEQYF
TRBV5-1	TRBJ2-3	CASAGLEADTQYF
TRBV7-6	TRBJ2-1	CASSPSGAPYNEQFF
TRBV12-5	TRBJ2-7	CASGRDRGYEQYF
TRBV11-2	TRBJ2-7	CASSQQGLGTYEQYF
TRBV7-8	TRBJ2-2	CASSSSRGGLAGTGELFF
TRBV18	TRBJ2-3	CASSLRQGSTDTQYF
TRBV5-6	TRBJ2-7	CASSFDTGHEQYF
TRBV5-1	TRBJ1-1	CASSSGQGRTEAFF
TRBV7-9	TRBJ1-1	CASSPLGGAFF
TRBV10-3	TRBJ1-3	CATGTGNRMGNTIYF
TRBV9	TRBJ1-1	CASSVEGGTEAFF
TRBV10-3	TRBJ1-2	CATGRLDYGYTF
TRBV7-6	TRBJ2-3	CASSLGLAGDTQYF
TRBV15	TRBJ2-7	CATSRDWAGTGDYEQYF
TRBV2	TRBJ2-3	CASSRSGTVDTDTQYF
TRBV7-8	TRBJ2-6	CASSLVAGANVLTF
TRBV7-8	TRBJ2-6	CASSLGDLQNSGANVLTF
TRBV5-6	TRBJ2-6	CASRAQGAGANVLTF
TRBV9	TRBJ2-3	CASSPPAGVDTQYF
TRBV5-6	TRBJ2-3	CASSSTRSSTDTQYF
TRBV5-4	TRBJ1-3	CASSATGGLSGNTIYF
TRBV28	TRBJ1-1	CASSLLDRGNTEAFF
TRBV5-1	TRBJ2-6	CASSLVGAYSGANVLTF
TRBV28	TRBJ1-5	CASSSPEGRAQPQHF
TRBV10-3	TRBJ1-3	CAISDGGLLGGNTIYF
TRBV2	TRBJ1-2	CASSEQGNYGYTF
TRBV15	TRBJ2-4	CATSREGDRGYIQYF
TRBV7-9	TRBJ2-1	CASSLNRGGKFF
TRBV6-1	TRBJ1-2	CHVGALGYGYTF
TRBV5-4	TRBJ1-1	CASSNLGQGVTEAFF
TRBV5-1	TRBJ2-5	CASSLAGSSGGETQYF
TRBV10-3	TRBJ2-7	CAIMDGGSYEQYF
TRBV27	TRBJ2-7	CASSPQGLSYEQYF